This T cell receptor (beta chain) stems from a study of regulatory T cells in long-lasting Graves disease. The sample holds a few counts of this clonotype. According to the study, TCR beta libraries were built with iRepertoire HTBI primers and CDR3-region Arm-PCR. TCRdb re-derived calls from the multiplex PCR reads in MiXCR, one entry per CDR3 protein. Of roughly 610,000 distinct CDR3 sequences listed, under 20% are singletons. Time point given: newly diagnosed GD, antithyroid drugs for less than 3 months. Making the TCR library involved RNA that had been extracted from PBMCs. The sample was also linked to a second study, of T cells in Graves' hyperthyroidism and ophthalmopathy.

This sequence was found in a woman aged 25 to 45 with Graves disease. Sample: peripheral blood mononuclear cells (PBMCs), taken at new diagnosis, from a patient treated with antithyroid drugs.

Here the CDR3 reads CASSPTRGQGYEQYF. The CDR3 coding sequence is TGTGCCAGCAGCCCCACCCGGGGACAGGGCTACGAGCAGTACTTC. The chain couples TRBV5-4 to TRBJ2-7; TRBD1 aligns across 9 bases. V shed 4 bases, J shed 3 bases, and the junction held 8 bases outside the gene matches. Germline lookup yields CDR1 SGHNT and CDR2 YYREEE (reference sequence). The CDR3 runs to 15 residues.